These T cell receptor beta chains were read from a single sample in a study of cytomegalovirus exposure and HLA in healthy donors. The assay was immunoSEQ multiplex PCR, and TCRdb's table has in-frame clones only and misses some. This sample has some 130,000 clones, with approximately 87% found just once. Sequencing was performed on PBMCs. These receptors originate from a woman aged 18-29 years in good health and CMV-seropositive. CDR3s include the opening cysteine and the closing phenylalanine or tryptophan. A D gene is named only where the DNA matches it firmly. Not all rows give a size; the values are once, few, many and, for expanded clones, a class.

length | D | J | V | size | CDR3 | DNA
15 | TRBD1 | TRBJ2-7 | TRBV7-2 | . | CASSLMGQILYEQYF | TGTGCCAGCAGCTTAATGGGACAGATACTCTACGAGCAGTACTTC
16 | . | TRBJ2-6 | TRBV30 | . | CAWKQGPSSGANVLTF | TGTGCCTGGAAGCAGGGCCCAAGCTCTGGGGCCAACGTCCTGACTTTC
15 | TRBD1 | TRBJ1-1 | TRBV19 | . | CASSIRGQPNTEAFF | TGTGCCAGTAGTATAAGGGGGCAGCCGAACACTGAAGCTTTCTTT
14 | TRBD1 | TRBJ1-4 | TRBV15 | . | CATSKGQNNEKLFF | TGTGCCACCAGCAAGGGACAGAATAATGAAAAACTGTTTTTT
15 | TRBD1 | TRBJ2-1 | TRBV6-1 | . | CASSEDRGSYNEQFF | TGTGCCAGCAGCGAAGACAGGGGCTCCTACAATGAGCAGTTCTTC
14 | TRBD1 | TRBJ2-2 | TRBV6-5 | . | CASSQDRGAGELFF | TGTGCCAGCAGTCAAGACAGGGGCGCCGGGGAGCTGTTTTTT
14 | TRBD1 | TRBJ1-1 | TRBV12-5 | . | CASGWGTGSSEAFF | TGTGCTAGTGGTTGGGGGACAGGGAGTTCTGAAGCTTTCTTT
12 | . | TRBJ2-3 | TRBV5-1 | . | CASSLSTDTQYF | TGCGCCAGCAGCCTAAGCACAGATACGCAGTATTTT
16 | TRBD2 | TRBJ2-3 | TRBV4-3 | . | CASSLGTSGSIDTQYF | TGCGCCAGCAGCCTAGGTACTAGCGGGAGTATAGATACGCAGTATTTT
15 | TRBD1 | TRBJ2-4 | TRBV2 | . | CASCLGTGVVNIQYF | TGTGCCAGCTGCCTCGGGACAGGCGTTGTAAACATTCAGTACTTC
18 | TRBD1 | TRBJ2-7 | TRBV5-1 | . | CASSLGSPGQGFYYEQYF | TGCGCCAGCAGCTTGGGATCCCCGGGACAGGGCTTCTACTACGAGCAGTACTTC
13 | TRBD1 | TRBJ2-7 | TRBV28 | once | CASSFRQGGEQYF | TGTGCCAGCAGTTTTCGACAGGGTGGGGAGCAGTACTTC
14 | . | TRBJ2-7 | TRBV5-1 | . | CASSSARGGDEQYF | TGCGCCAGCAGCTCGGCCAGGGGTGGAGACGAGCAGTACTTC
15 | . | TRBJ2-5 | TRBV6-1 | . | CASTKSPKSGETQYF | TGTGCCAGCACCAAAAGTCCGAAAAGCGGAGAGACCCAGTACTTC
13 | . | TRBJ2-2 | TRBV30 | . | CAWTGVGTGELFF | TGTGCCTGGACCGGGGTCGGCACCGGGGAGCTGTTTTTT
14 | . | TRBJ2-7 | TRBV7-9 | . | CASSLQGPPLEQYF | TGTGCCAGCAGCTTACAGGGTCCCCCTTTGGAGCAGTACTTC
12 | . | TRBJ2-3 | TRBV7-9 | . | CASSLDQYTQYF | TGTGCCAGCAGCTTAGACCAGTATACGCAGTATTTT
15 | TRBD2 | TRBJ2-1 | TRBV7-9 | few | CASSLLAGGVNEQFF | TGTGCCAGCAGCTTACTAGCGGGAGGAGTCAATGAGCAGTTCTTC
15 | . | TRBJ1-6 | TRBV11-2 | . | CASSPGVRRNSPLHF | TGTGCCAGCAGCCCCGGGGTGAGGCGGAATTCACCCCTCCACTTT
13 | . | TRBJ1-1 | TRBV28 | . | CASSLTRGTEAFF | TGTGCCAGCAGTCTTACCCGGGGCACTGAAGCTTTCTTT
13 | . | TRBJ1-2 | TRBV7-9 | . | CASSSLDRYGYTF | TGTGCCAGCAGCTCCCTGGACAGATATGGCTACACCTTC
15 | . | TRBJ1-4 | TRBV5-8 | . | CASSLVSRANEKLFF | TGTGCCAGCAGCTTGGTATCCAGGGCTAATGAAAAACTGTTTTTT
13 | . | TRBJ2-7 | TRBV7-2 | few | CASSWDSQGEQYF | TGTGCCAGCAGCTGGGACTCCCAAGGCGAGCAGTACTTC
13 | TRBD2 | TRBJ2-1 | TRBV5-4 | . | CASTLAGGVEQFF | TGTGCCAGCACCTTAGCGGGAGGGGTCGAGCAGTTCTTC
12 | . | TRBJ1-2 | TRBV11-2 | . | CASSLRGYGYTF | TGTGCCAGCAGCTTACGGGGCTATGGCTACACCTTC
16 | . | TRBJ1-1 | TRBV27 | . | CASSFKTGGYGVSAFF | TGTGCCAGCAGTTTTAAGACGGGAGGTTATGGGGTTTCTGCTTTCTTT
11 | . | TRBJ1-1 | TRBV29-1 | many | CSVHSNTEAFF | TGCAGCGTACATTCGAACACTGAAGCTTTCTTT
16 | TRBD1 | TRBJ1-2 | TRBV7-9 | . | CASSSRRDRTNYGYTF | TGTGCCAGCAGCTCCCGGAGGGACAGAACTAACTATGGCTACACCTTC
13 | . | TRBJ1-2 | TRBV2 | . | CASSEWEIYGYTF | TGTGCCAGCAGTGAATGGGAGATCTATGGCTACACCTTC
18 | TRBD2 | TRBJ2-3 | TRBV18 | once | CASSGGNRATSFTDTQYF | TGTGCCAGCTCAGGAGGGAACCGGGCGACTAGCTTCACAGATACGCAGTATTTT
17 | . | TRBJ1-2 | TRBV30 | . | CAWSVPGTSTANYGYTF | TGTGCCTGGAGTGTCCCCGGGACAAGCACCGCTAACTATGGCTACACCTTC
13 | . | TRBJ2-1 | TRBV7-3 | . | CASSLTEHNEQFF | TGTGCCAGCAGCTTAACAGAGCACAATGAGCAGTTCTTC
17 | . | TRBJ2-3 | TRBV5-1 | . | CASSLGGLGHPGDTQYF | TGCGCCAGCAGCTTGGGGGGTCTCGGACACCCCGGGGATACGCAGTATTTT
16 | . | TRBJ2-2 | TRBV30 | . | CAWSVQRTGGTGELFF | TGTGCCTGGAGTGTACAGCGGACCGGCGGCACCGGGGAGCTGTTTTTT
15 | . | TRBJ1-5 | TRBV2 | . | CASGRDLDRNQPQHF | TGTGCCAGCGGCCGGGACTTAGATCGGAATCAGCCCCAGCATTTT
13 | TRBD1 | TRBJ1-1 | TRBV29-1 | . | CSVAVTGGTEAFF | TGCAGCGTAGCAGTTACAGGGGGCACTGAAGCTTTCTTT
12 | . | TRBJ1-5 | TRBV28 | once | CASSWEGEPQHF | TGTGCCAGCAGTTGGGAGGGGGAGCCCCAGCATTTT
18 | . | TRBJ1-3 | TRBV6-1 | . | CASSEATQDYYGRNTIYF | TGTGCCAGCAGTGAAGCCACCCAGGACTATTACGGAAGAAACACCATATATTTT
12 | . | TRBJ1-3 | TRBV19 | few | CASSRSGNTIYF | TGTGCCAGTAGCCGCTCTGGAAACACCATATATTTT
10 | . | TRBJ1-1 | TRBV29-1 | . | CSVGGNGAFF | TGCAGCGTGGGGGGAAATGGAGCTTTCTTT
13 | TRBD2 | TRBJ2-5 | TRBV6-1 | . | CASSGGTRETQYF | TGTGCCAGCAGTGGGGGGACTAGAGAGACCCAGTACTTC
15 | TRBD1 | TRBJ2-7 | TRBV7-9 | . | CASSYGTGHTYEQYF | TGTGCCAGCAGCTATGGGACAGGCCATACCTACGAGCAGTACTTC
13 | . | TRBJ1-1 | TRBV29-1 | . | CSVAAGPNTEAFF | TGCAGCGTTGCTGCAGGGCCGAACACTGAAGCTTTCTTT
14 | . | TRBJ1-4 | TRBV18 | . | CASSPVPTNEKLFF | TGTGCCAGCTCTCCGGTCCCAACTAATGAAAAACTGTTTTTT
14 | TRBD1 | TRBJ2-1 | TRBV5-6 | . | CASSPGTGVNEQFF | TGTGCCAGCAGCCCCGGGACAGGGGTCAATGAGCAGTTCTTC
15 | . | TRBJ1-1 | TRBV5-1 | . | CASSLSADLGTEAFF | TGCGCCAGCAGCTTGAGCGCGGATCTGGGCACTGAAGCTTTCTTT
10 | . | TRBJ1-4 | TRBV29-1 | few | CSAAGEKLFF | TGCAGCGCCGCGGGGGAAAAACTGTTTTTT
14 | TRBD2 | TRBJ2-3 | TRBV10-3 | once | CAISPGLAADTQYF | TGTGCCATCAGTCCGGGACTAGCGGCAGATACGCAGTATTTT
14 | . | TRBJ2-7 | TRBV5-1 | . | CASSLDATGSEQYF | TGCGCCAGCAGCTTGGACGCTACAGGTAGCGAGCAGTACTTC
14 | . | TRBJ1-2 | TRBV19 | few | CASSFSDRSGGYTF | TGTGCCAGTAGTTTCTCCGACAGGTCTGGGGGCTACACCTTC
14 | . | TRBJ2-5 | TRBV28 | . | CASSLLLRSETQYF | TGTGCCAGCAGTTTATTGTTGAGAAGTGAGACCCAGTACTTC
14 | . | TRBJ2-1 | TRBV4-1 | . | CASSLDSFYNEQFF | TGCGCCAGCAGCTTAGACAGTTTCTACAATGAGCAGTTCTTC
13 | . | TRBJ2-7 | TRBV9 | . | CASSVVSGYEQYF | TGTGCCAGCAGCGTAGTTAGCGGCTACGAGCAGTACTTC
15 | . | TRBJ1-1 | TRBV13 | . | CASSLGVLSRTEAFF | TGTGCCAGCAGCTTAGGGGTTCTTAGTCGCACTGAAGCTTTCTTT
17 | TRBD2 | TRBJ2-7 | TRBV7-2 | few | CASSLVAASGSPYEQYF | TGTGCCAGCAGCTTAGTAGCGGCTAGCGGGAGTCCCTACGAGCAGTACTTC